This note documents a single T cell receptor beta chain sequence. Its antigen is currently unknown. Donors were ostensibly healthy at sampling, although undocumented immune exposures were probable. These data belong to a study of cytomegalovirus exposure and HLA in healthy donors. The study's findings and limits: Relative to equally common others, HLA-associated TCR beta chains showed greater clonal expansion in a later analysis.

PCR employed 60 Vbeta and 13 Jbeta primers. Sequencing used immunoSEQ multiplex PCR; TCRdb keeps in-frame clones, though not all of them. The table lists approximately 110,000 clones, roughly 80% of them singletons. The germline gives CDR1 GTSNPN, CDR2 SVGIG (reference sequence). The trim removed 3 bases at V and 3 bases at J, leaving 5 bases unmatched. This CDR3 has 15 residues. V gene TRBV30 combines with J gene TRBJ2-3, with 11 bases that match TRBD2. The sequencing sample was made of PBMCs. The receptor comes from a man aged 25-40 years in good health and CMV-seropositive. This CDR3 reads CAWRATSGATDTQYF. CDR3 in DNA: TGTGCCTGGAGGGCGACTAGCGGGGCGACAGATACGCAGTATTTT.